This T cell receptor beta chain is from a study of blood T cell repertoires in COVID-19. Whole-study context: The origin of the acute and convalescent COVID-19 samples was the United States, Italy and Spain. PBMCs, B-cell-depleted T cells, or T cells provided the cDNA or gDNA that made up the material.

This CDR3 spans 13 amino acids. Looked up from germline, CDR1 is MRHNA and CDR2 is SNTAGT. V dropped 2 bases and J dropped 5 bases, with 9 bases sitting between them. As originally analysed: Cell counts per sample came from amplifying reference gene primers. Libraries were prepared by immunoSEQ multiplex PCR; TCRdb keeps only in-frame clonotypes and omits some of them. Clone size and V and J calls were adopted from that table, with D and trimming inferred from the DNA. The sample carries 200,000 to 250,000 clones, roughly 84% recorded once. Sequenced sample: peripheral blood. The origin of this receptor is a woman between 25 and 40 years old who had recovered from COVID-19. The rearrangement uses TRBV6-4 and TRBJ1-1; D is uncertain. The DNA of the CDR3 is TGTGCCAGCAGTGACGGGTGGGCAACTGAAGCTTTCTTT. Translated, it gives CASSDGWATEAFF.